Following are 15 T cell receptor beta chains from one sample sequenced in a study of cytomegalovirus exposure and HLA in healthy donors. It was with 60 Vbeta and 13 Jbeta primers that the PCR ran. Method: immunoSEQ multiplex PCR; TCRdb's copy keeps in-frame clones and lacks some. The repertoire holds over 130,000 clones, 88% seen once, with 0.4% to 0.55% in the top ten. Sequenced sample: PBMCs. Receptors were obtained from a woman between 35 and 50 years old in good health and CMV-seronegative.

The V gene is TRBV5-1, the J gene TRBJ1-1; D is unclear. V was clipped by 0 bases and J by 0 bases, with 6 bases between them. Germline values: CDR1 SGHRS, CDR2 YFSETQ. CDR3 length equals 14 residues. The CDR3 loop reads CASSLAVMNTEAFF. The CDR3 nucleotides are TGCGCCAGCAGCTTGGCAGTCATGAACACTGAAGCTTTCTTT.

A few counts support this clone. The chain has TRBV7-6 and TRBJ2-7, with D possibly being TRBD1 (6 bases). The CDR3 is 13 residues long. V was shortened by 2 bases and J by 2 bases, with 7 bases between the two germline ends. Germline CDR1 and CDR2: SGHVS and FNYEAQ. This CDR3 reads CASSLWDTYEQYF. CDR3 nucleotide sequence: TGTGCCAGCAGCTTATGGGACACCTACGAGCAGTACTTC.

The CDR3 protein is CASSQNEVYTGELFF. The DNA for the CDR3 is TGTGCCAGCAGCCAGAACGAGGTTTACACCGGGGAGCTGTTTTTT. The genes are TRBV2 and TRBJ2-2; D is unclear. Germline CDR1 reads SNHLY; CDR2 reads FYNNEI. There are 15 residues in the CDR3. Trimming cost V 6 bases and J 3 bases, with 14 bases left between them.

The chain employs TRBV5-1 and TRBJ2-2; the D gene is possibly TRBD2 (5 bases). V was cut by 4 bases and J by 1 base, with 11 bases left in between. CDR3 length: 15 residues. CDR1 is SGHRS, CDR2 YFSETQ, per germline. The CDR3: CASSLDGMNTGELFF. Written as DNA, the CDR3 is TGCGCCAGCAGCCTGGACGGGATGAACACCGGGGAGCTGTTTTTT.

The chain is built from TRBV6-5 and TRBJ2-1; 7 positions agree with TRBD1. The CDR3 has 14 amino acids. The germline V gene encodes CDR1 MNHEY and CDR2 SVGAGI. V trimming: 5 bases; J trimming: 8 bases; junction bases outside the gene matches: 9. CDR3 protein: CASSQGGGGHEQFF. CDR3 in DNA: TGTGCCAGCAGTCAAGGGGGCGGCGGACATGAGCAGTTCTTC.

The gene calls are TRBV7-9 and TRBJ2-7; possibly TRBD1 for D (6 bases). The CDR3 is 15 amino acids. Germline loops: CDR1 SEHNR, CDR2 FQNEAQ (reference sequence). V dropped 4 bases and J dropped 0 bases, with 13 bases sitting between them. The CDR3 DNA reads as TGTGCCAGCAGCTCCCTGGGGGCCGGCTCCTACGAGCAGTACTTC. It is translated as CASSSLGAGSYEQYF.

This chain uses TRBV25-1 with TRBJ1-1, with D unresolved. Deletions cut 5 bases from V and 4 bases from J, with 14 bases between. Germline CDR1 and CDR2: MGHDK and SYGVNS. The CDR3 has 14 residues. The CDR3 DNA is TGTGCCAGCAGTCCCCCCGGGTTAGGCACTGAAGCTTTCTTT. It codes for CASSPPGLGTEAFF.

The chain recombines TRBV7-2 with TRBJ2-7, with D perhaps matching TRBD1 (5 bases). CDR3 size: 15 residues. Deletions cut 0 bases from V and 4 bases from J, with 13 bases between. Germline CDR1 is SGHTA and CDR2 is FQGNSA. CDR3 sequence: CASSLATRVGYEQYF. The CDR3 DNA reads TGTGCCAGCAGCTTAGCGACCAGGGTCGGATACGAGCAGTACTTC. Together with reference TRBV7-2 and TRBJ2-7, the CDR3 gives the full variable domain: GAGVSQSPSNKVTEKGKDVELRCDPISGHTALYWYRQSLGQGLEFLIYFQGNSAPDKSGLPSDRFSAERTGGSVSTLTIQRTQQEDSAVYLCASSLATRVGYEQYFGPGTRLTVT.

The DNA of the CDR3 is TGTGCCAGCAGCATCGACAGTCACAATGAGCAGTTCTTC. Translating gives CASSIDSHNEQFF. V and J are TRBV7-3 and TRBJ2-1; TRBD1 is a possible D gene (5 bases). The CDR3 totals 13 residues. Trimming stripped 5 bases from V and 5 bases from J, with 10 bases between. Germline assignment: CDR1 SGHTA and CDR2 FQGTGA.

The chain recombines TRBV10-3 with TRBJ1-2; D gene uncertain. The germline gives CDR1 ENHRY, CDR2 SYGVKD. V lost 4 bases and J lost 2, with 11 bases in between. This CDR3 region has 14 residues. Here the CDR3 DNA reads TGTGCCATCAGTGGAGGTTCTGTGAACTATGGCTACACCTTC. This translates into CAISGGSVNYGYTF.

This chain uses TRBV11-3 with TRBJ2-1; a weak D match, TRBD2 (6 bases). V was cut by 2 bases and J by 9 bases, with 14 bases left in between. Germline-derived CDR1 and CDR2 are SGHNT and YENEEA. This CDR3 is built from 14 residues. The CDR3 bases are TGTGCCAGCAGCTTACTTAGAGCGGAGGGTGAGCAGTTCTTC. Translation gives CASSLLRAEGEQFF.

As DNA, the CDR3 is TGTGCCAGCAGCTCCCACTCGAGCGGGACCTACAATGAGCAGTTCTTC. Translated: CASSSHSSGTYNEQFF. The chain recombines TRBV6-6 with TRBJ2-1; 7 nucleotides match TRBD2. Germline-derived CDR1 and CDR2 are MNHNY and SVGAGI (reference sequence). Unmatched junction bases numbered 10, after V lost 6 bases and J lost 2 bases. The CDR3 is made up of 16 amino acids.

The CDR3 region is CARRDSCPGELFF. In DNA, the CDR3 is TGCGCCAGAAGGGACAGTTGTCCCGGGGAGCTGTTTTTT. The chain is built from TRBV5-1 and TRBJ2-2, with TRBD1 matching over 7 bases. From germline, CDR1 is SGHRS and CDR2 YFSETQ. V lost 8 bases, J lost 6 bases, and 7 bases stayed unmatched. This CDR3 has 13 residues.

The V call is TRBV6-5, the J call TRBJ2-7; 7 nucleotides agree with TRBD2. The CDR3 consists of 15 residues. Germline V gives CDR1 MNHEY, CDR2 SVGAGI. J gave up 3 bases and V 6 bases, and 11 bases lay outside the gene matches. This CDR3 reads CASRREFREDYEQYF. The CDR3, as DNA: TGTGCCAGCAGGAGGGAGTTCCGGGAGGACTACGAGCAGTACTTC.

This sequence joins TRBV7-2 and TRBJ2-3; 9 bases agree with TRBD1. CDR1 is SGHTA, CDR2 FQGNSA, per germline. The CDR3 is 16 amino acids. The trim removed 6 bases at V and 4 bases at J, leaving 11 bases unmatched. CDR3 sequence: CASSRTGQGLADTQYF. CDR3 DNA: TGTGCCAGCAGTCGGACTGGACAGGGGTTGGCAGATACGCAGTATTTT.